This record looks at one TCR beta chain sequence and its context. Its antigen is as yet unknown. As for treatment: roughly 19 received Ad26.COV2.S at low or high dose, single or two shots; a few received placebo; per-sample allocation not given. Sampling happened 63 days after the first vaccine or placebo injection. SARS-CoV-2 spike from the Wuhan strain was encoded by the vaccine, an Ad26 vector. The data were produced by immunoSEQ multiplex PCR, yet TCRdb's version contains in-frame clones alone and is incomplete. This sample carries some 250,000 clones, 85% to 90% of them seen once, and the ten largest clones take about 11%. The trim removed 8 bases at V and 2 bases at J, leaving 4 bases unmatched. The CDR3 spans 13 residues. These data originate in a study of Ad26.COV2.S vaccination and SARS-CoV-2 variants. The study, taken as a whole, reports: Post-vaccination breadth of spike-specific CD8+ and CD4+ T cell responses was reportedly substantial. For non-spike TCRs, breadth in vaccine recipients resembled that in placebo recipients.

The chain uses TRBV12-3 or TRBV12-4 and TRBJ1-1, with 8 bases lining up with TRBD1. This TCR was recovered from a person aged 18-65 years who received the Ad26.COV2.S COVID-19 vaccine or a placebo. This specimen was peripheral blood, taken in a trial of Ad26.COV2.S vaccine versus placebo. Written as DNA, the CDR3 is TGTGCCAGCCCCGGACAGGGTAACACTGAAGCTTTCTTT. This translates into CASPGQGNTEAFF.